This entry lists 32 T cell receptor beta chains sequenced from one sample in a study of T cells after yellow fever vaccination. TCRdb analysed the 5' RACE reads with MiXCR anew, one entry per CDR3 protein. The sample records 620,000 or so distinct CDR3 sequences, 17% being singletons. The specimen was PBMCs, collected about 5 days after the first yellow fever vaccination. The receptors originated from a man between 18 and 29 years old who received the YFV17D yellow fever vaccine.

In its sample, this clonotype was seen a few times. The gene calls are TRBV6-1 and TRBJ1-5, with D possibly being TRBD1 (6 bases). Germline values: CDR1 MNHNS, CDR2 SASEGT. The CDR3 has 16 residues. V lost 7 bases, J lost 3 bases, and 19 bases lay in between. The CDR3 sequence is CASMIQGEGSNQPQHF. The CDR3 DNA reads TGTGCCAGCATGATACAGGGCGAGGGCTCCAATCAGCCCCAGCATTTT.

The chain uses TRBV20-1 and TRBJ1-1; D is possibly TRBD1 (5 bases). The CDR3 contains 13 residues. Trimming took off 3 bases at V and 4 bases at J, with 12 bases between the two ends. Germline assignment: CDR1 DFQATT and CDR2 SNEGSKA (reference sequence). CDR3 protein: CSARTPGGTEAFF. The CDR3 nucleotides read TGCAGTGCTAGGACCCCGGGGGGCACTGAAGCTTTCTTT.

This clonotype occurred a few times. The chain combines TRBV12-3 or TRBV12-4 with TRBJ2-2; D is perhaps TRBD1 (6 bases). The V end was cut by 8 bases, the J end by 4 bases, with 20 bases between. This CDR3 contains 16 residues. CDR3 loop: CASRLPGTSLTGELFF. Here the CDR3 DNA reads TGTGCCAGCCGACTACCGGGGACATCCCTCACCGGGGAGCTGTTTTTT.

There are many counts of this clonotype. This sequence joins TRBV7-2 and TRBJ2-3; the D is unclear. Trimming removed 2 bases at V and 2 bases at J, with 14 bases between. Germline CDR1 SGHTA, CDR2 FQGNSA. CDR3 length: 16 amino acids. DNA of the CDR3: TGTGCCAGCAGCTTATATTCCGGATTTGACACAGATACGCAGTATTTT. This gives the protein CASSLYSGFDTDTQYF.

The V call is TRBV12-3 or TRBV12-4, the J call TRBJ2-3, with D maybe TRBD1 (6 bases). There are 17 residues in the CDR3. The V end was cut by 5 bases, the J end by 0 bases, with 18 bases between. The CDR3 DNA follows: TGTGCCAGCAGTACCCCTCCAGGGGCTCCTAGCACAGATACGCAGTATTTT. Amino acids: CASSTPPGAPSTDTQYF.

This clonotype has a count of ten or more. V gene TRBV9 combines with J gene TRBJ2-7, with no clear D. CDR3 size: 14 residues. CDR1 is SGDLS, CDR2 YYNGEE, per germline. Trimming left V 0 bases short and J 6 bases short, with 13 bases between. The CDR3 here is CASSVDSLRAEQYF. CDR3 nucleotide sequence: TGTGCCAGCAGCGTAGATAGCCTGCGCGCCGAGCAGTACTTC.

This clonotype was seen a handful of times. This sequence joins TRBV28 and TRBJ2-2; TRBD1 matches at 7 bases. The germline V gene encodes CDR1 MDHEN and CDR2 SYDVKM. The CDR3 has 14 residues. J gave up 5 bases and V 3 bases, and 3 bases lay outside the gene matches. In nucleotides, the CDR3 is TGTGCCAGCAGTTTGGGACAGCAAACCGGGGAGCTGTTTTTT. Encoded protein: CASSLGQQTGELFF.

The chain is built from TRBV5-1 and TRBJ2-1, with D possibly matching TRBD1 (5 bases). Trimming took 4 bases from V and 13 from J, leaving 15 bases between them. There are 12 residues in the CDR3. Per germline, CDR1 SGHRS and CDR2 YFSETQ. The CDR3 is CASSPDRLIQFF. CDR3 sequence (DNA): TGCGCCAGCAGCCCCGACAGACTGATACAGTTCTTC.

The V and J genes are TRBV4-2 and TRBJ1-1, with D uncertain. This CDR3 region has 14 residues. Trimming took off 2 bases at V and 6 bases at J, with 13 bases between the two ends. Germline V gives CDR1 LGHNA, CDR2 YNFKEQ. The DNA of the CDR3 is TGTGCCAGCAGCCAACGAATAGACCCAGCTGAAGCTTTCTTT. It codes for CASSQRIDPAEAFF.

This clonotype was counted only a few times. This chain links TRBV27 with TRBJ1-2; D might be TRBD1 (6 bases). The CDR3 consists of 15 residues. V gave up 5 bases and J gave up 0 bases, with 13 bases separating them. Looked up from germline, CDR1 is MNHEY and CDR2 is SMNVEV (reference sequence). CDR3 bases: TGTGCCAGCAGTCCTTTCGACAGGCCTAACTATGGCTACACCTTC. Protein: CASSPFDRPNYGYTF.

CDR3 residues: CSARRNSNQPQHF. The CDR3 DNA reads TGCAGTGCTCGACGTAATAGCAATCAGCCCCAGCATTTT. The V gene is TRBV20-1, the J gene TRBJ1-5; D is unclear. The germline CDR1 and CDR2 sequences are DFQATT and SNEGSKA (reference sequence). The CDR3 runs to 13 residues. V shed 5 bases and J shed 0 bases, with 8 bases lying between them.

V and J are TRBV5-6 and TRBJ1-2; 8 bases map to TRBD1. Trimming cost V 4 bases and J 4 bases; bases outside gene matches: 12. CDR1 and CDR2 (germline): SGHDT, YYEEEE. This CDR3 region has 16 residues. CDR3 DNA: TGTGCCAGCAGCCGGACAGGGACGCCAGAACTCTATGGCTACACCTTC. Translated: CASSRTGTPELYGYTF.

Only a few counts were recorded for this clonotype. The chain has TRBV4-3 and TRBJ1-4; TRBD1 matches 9 bases. With V trimmed by 4 bases and J by 7 bases, 4 bases remained unmatched. The CDR3 covers 14 residues. CDR1 LGHNA and CDR2 YSLEER come from the germline V gene. CDR3 DNA sequence: TGCGCCAGCAGCCTGCAGGACAGGGGTGAAAAACTGTTTTTT. Amino acids: CASSLQDRGEKLFF.

In its sample, this clonotype was seen a few times. This chain uses TRBV12-3 or TRBV12-4 with TRBJ1-1, with D tentatively TRBD1 (5 bases). With 5 bases removed from V and 3 bases from J, the gap between germline ends came to 13 bases. CDR3 size: 14 residues. The CDR3 region is CASSVQVLDTEAFF. DNA for the CDR3: TGTGCCAGCAGTGTACAGGTTCTCGACACTGAAGCTTTCTTT.

This clonotype was seen only a few times. The chain uses TRBV2 and TRBJ1-1, with D tentatively TRBD1 (5 bases). The CDR3 length is 13 residues. The ends were cut back, 6 bases at V and 6 bases at J, with 14 bases in the middle. Germline V gene sequence: CDR1 SNHLY, CDR2 FYNNEI. This CDR3 reads CASSLRRDPEAFF. DNA for the CDR3: TGTGCCAGCAGCCTCCGCAGGGACCCTGAAGCTTTCTTT.

J is TRBJ2-2 and V is TRBV14; 10 bases are a match to TRBD1. CDR3 size: 17 residues. Trimming removed 4 bases from V and 5 bases from J; junction bases left unmatched: 10. The V gene's germline CDR1 is SGHDN and CDR2 FVKESK. CDR3 protein: CASSLSQGQGWTGELFF. For the CDR3, the DNA is TGTGCCAGCAGCCTGTCGCAGGGACAGGGGTGGACCGGGGAGCTGTTTTTT.

The sample holds one count of this clonotype. The V and J genes are TRBV5-1 and TRBJ2-7, with 7 bases that match TRBD1. Germline values: CDR1 SGHRS, CDR2 YFSETQ. V gave up 5 bases and J gave up 6 bases; unmatched junction bases: 8. This CDR3 is built from 13 residues. The CDR3 nucleotides are TGCGCCAGCAGGGAGACAGGGTCTGGCGAGCAGTACGTC. It yields the protein CASRETGSGEQYV.

A few counts support this clonotype. The chain links TRBV12-3 or TRBV12-4 to TRBJ2-7; TRBD1 matches 7 bases. This CDR3 spans 14 amino acids. V lost 7 bases to trimming and J lost 4 bases; unmatched junction nucleotides: 10. The CDR3 DNA reads as TGTGCCAGCACGTCAAACAGGGGAGATTACGAGCAGTACGTC. Encoded protein: CASTSNRGDYEQYV.

In this sample, this clonotype turned up a few times. This rearrangement joins TRBV4-1 to TRBJ1-3; the D is unclear. Trimming cost V 0 bases and J 0 bases, with 12 bases left between them. In germline, CDR1 is MGHRA, CDR2 YSYEKL. The CDR3 consists of 17 residues. DNA for the CDR3: TGCGCCAGCAGCCAAGACGGGTCGGTCCTCTCTGGAAACACCATATATTTT. This sequence encodes CASSQDGSVLSGNTIYF.

Here the CDR3 reads CASSETRDNEKLFF. DNA for the CDR3: TGTGCCAGCAGTGAGACCAGGGATAATGAAAAACTGTTTTTT. The chain couples TRBV25-1 to TRBJ1-4, with a weak D call TRBD1 (5 bases). CDR3 length: 14 amino acids. CDR1 and CDR2 (germline): MGHDK, SYGVNS. V lost 3 bases, J lost 4 bases, and 9 bases lay in between.

This clonotype was detected only a few times. This rearrangement joins TRBV3-1 to TRBJ2-6; no definite D call. The ends were cut back, 3 bases at V and 0 bases at J, with 12 bases in the middle. The CDR3 has 17 residues. Germline V gene lookup returns CDR1 LGHDT and CDR2 YNNKEL (reference sequence). The CDR3 is CASSHRAGTSGANVLTF. The CDR3 nucleotides are TGTGCCAGCAGCCACAGAGCAGGCACCTCTGGGGCCAACGTCCTGACTTTC.

This clonotype was detected only a few times. The V call is TRBV4-1, the J call TRBJ1-1; D is unresolved. V was shortened by 4 bases and J by 3 bases, with 18 bases between the two germline ends. Germline V lookup: CDR1 MGHRA, CDR2 YSYEKL. The CDR3 sequence is 16 residues long. CDR3 DNA: TGCGCCAGCAGCCCAGAAGTAGGTGGTAGACACACTGAAGCTTTCTTT. This translates into CASSPEVGGRHTEAFF.

This clonotype was counted ten times or more. Here the CDR3 reads CASRFRGGHLSNQPQHF. In nucleotides, the CDR3 is TGCGCCAGCAGATTCCGGGGAGGGCACCTTAGCAATCAGCCCCAGCATTTT. The chain recombines TRBV5-1 with TRBJ1-5; D is undetermined. The CDR3 loop spans 17 amino acids. V was trimmed by 5 bases and J by 0 bases, leaving 18 bases between them. CDR1 and CDR2 from the germline V gene are SGHRS and YFSETQ. Full variable domain (missing parts from reference TRBV5-1 and TRBJ1-5): KAGVTQTPRYLIKTRGQQVTLSCSPISGHRSVSWYQQTPGQGLQFLFEYFSETQRNKGNFPGRFSGRQFSNSRSEMNVSTLELGDSALYLCASRFRGGHLSNQPQHFGDGTRLSIL.

The chain recombines TRBV27 with TRBJ1-6; no firm D call. CDR3 length: 18 amino acids. Germline V gene lookup returns CDR1 MNHEY and CDR2 SMNVEV (reference sequence). The V end was cut by 3 bases, the J end by 0 bases, with 15 bases between. CDR3 DNA: TGTGCCAGCAGTTTGTTAGGCAGGAGCAGCTCCTATAATTCACCCCTCCACTTT. It encodes CASSLLGRSSSYNSPLHF.

This clonotype occurred many times. The rearrangement joins TRBV6-2 or TRBV6-3 to TRBJ2-7; TRBD2 agrees at 7 bases. CDR3 size: 14 residues. V gave up 5 bases and J gave up 4 bases; unmatched junction bases: 8. Germline loops: CDR1 MNHEY, CDR2 SVGEGT. CDR3 sequence reads: CASSTTSARYEQYV. The CDR3 DNA is TGTGCCAGCAGTACAACTAGCGCCAGATACGAGCAGTACGTC.

This clonotype was observed a handful of times. The J gene is TRBJ2-5, the V gene TRBV28, with 7 positions matching TRBD1. The CDR3 loop spans 18 amino acids. Per germline, CDR1 MDHEN and CDR2 SYDVKM. With V trimmed by 7 bases and J by 3 bases, 20 bases remained unmatched. Here the CDR3 DNA reads TGTGCCAGCACCGATTCCGAGGGGTCACGGACAGGAAAAGAGACCCAGTACTTC. It specifies CASTDSEGSRTGKETQYF.

The chain has TRBV5-6 and TRBJ2-4, with no clear D. This CDR3 is 15 amino acids long. V was pared by 0 bases and J by 6 bases, with 13 bases between. Per the germline V gene, CDR1 is SGHDT and CDR2 is YYEEEE. Written as DNA, the CDR3 is TGTGCCAGCAGCTTGGGACCGTCACCGGGAAACATTCAGTACTTC. Translating gives CASSLGPSPGNIQYF.

The CDR3 sequence is CASNPQGGPSQTQYF. CDR3 bases: TGTGCCAGCAACCCCCAAGGGGGTCCCTCGCAGACCCAGTACTTC. The J gene is TRBJ2-5, the V gene TRBV7-2; tentatively, D is TRBD1 (6 bases). Trimming left V 7 bases short and J 6 bases short, with 21 bases between. Germline CDR1 and CDR2: SGHTA and FQGNSA. The CDR3 has 15 amino acids.

The J gene is TRBJ2-4, the V gene TRBV14; D is uncertain. The germline V gene has CDR1 SGHDN and CDR2 FVKESK. Between the trimmed V and J ends, which lost 0 bases and 1 base, there was a span of 16 bases. The CDR3 covers 18 residues. The CDR3 DNA reads as TGTGCCAGCAGCCAAGATGCAGGCCTTAATAGGGCCAAAAACATTCAGTACTTC. This encodes CASSQDAGLNRAKNIQYF.

This rearrangement joins TRBV7-9 to TRBJ1-1; D call uncertain. Per germline, CDR1 SEHNR and CDR2 FQNEAQ (reference sequence). CDR3 length equals 13 residues. Trimming removed 5 bases at V and 5 bases at J, with 12 bases between. The DNA of the CDR3 is TGTGCCAGCAGCCTCCCGGCGGAGACTGAAGCTTTCTTT. Translated: CASSLPAETEAFF.

This clonotype has ten or more counts. CDR3 region: CASSLTSGGAETQYF. In DNA form, the CDR3 reads TGTGCCAGCAGCTTGACTAGCGGGGGGGCAGAGACCCAGTACTTC. This chain links TRBV5-5 with TRBJ2-5, with 13 bases lining up with TRBD2. This CDR3 spans 15 amino acids. The germline CDR1 and CDR2 sequences are SGHKS and YYEKEE (reference sequence). V was clipped by 1 base and J by 4 bases; unmatched bases: 1.

This clonotype was seen only a few times. The rearrangement links TRBV7-6 to TRBJ2-3, with D tentatively TRBD1 or TRBD2 (7 bases each). The CDR3 is 15 residues long. V was pared by 5 bases and J by 8 bases, with 20 bases between. Germline V lookup: CDR1 SGHVS, CDR2 FNYEAQ. CDR3 nucleotide sequence: TGTGCCAGCAGCCCCCCGGGGAGGGGGCTGTCTACGCAGTATTTT. Amino acid sequence: CASSPPGRGLSTQYF.